These 20 T cell receptor beta chains were sequenced from one sample in a study of OX40 agonist ivuxolimab in advanced cancers. Sequenced by immunoSEQ multiplex PCR; TCRdb stores in-frame clones only, minus some. In the table there are more than 20,000 clones, around 73% of which are singletons. Sequencing used CD4+ or CD8+ T cells sorted from blood, obtained in a trial of the OX40 agonist ivuxolimab. Every receptor here comes from an adult with an advanced solid tumor such as melanoma, head and neck, liver or kidney cancer.

This chain joins TRBV18 and TRBJ1-1; TRBD1 aligns across 7 bases. The germline gives CDR1 KGHSH, CDR2 LQKENI. The CDR3 runs 13 residues. Losses at the gene ends were 6 bases for V and 1 base for J; bases not matched to a gene: 2. The CDR3 DNA reads TGTGCCAGCTCCGACAGGGCGAACACTGAAGCTTTCTTT. Protein product: CASSDRANTEAFF.

V gene TRBV13 combines with J gene TRBJ2-7; 7 nucleotides match TRBD2. The CDR3 consists of 14 residues. The V gene's germline CDR1 is PRHDT and CDR2 FYEKMQ (reference sequence). J gave up 3 bases and V 2 bases, and 4 bases lay outside the gene matches. The CDR3 nucleotides are TGTGCCAGCAGCTTATGGGCGGGGGACTACGAGCAGTACTTC. Its translation is CASSLWAGDYEQYF. Complete variable domain (other parts from reference TRBV13 and TRBJ2-7): AAGVIQSPRHLIKEKRETATLKCYPIPRHDTVYWYQQGPGQDPQFLISFYEKMQSDKGSIPDRFSAQQFSDYHSELNMSSLELGDSALYFCASSLWAGDYEQYFGPGTRLTVT.

This clone is medium-sized in the sample. The rearrangement uses TRBV30 and TRBJ2-7; D is possibly TRBD1 (6 bases). Germline assignment: CDR1 GTSNPN and CDR2 SVGIG (reference sequence). The CDR3 runs to 13 residues. V lost 3 bases and J lost 5, with 14 bases in between. This CDR3 is CAWRQGLRDEQYF. CDR3 coding DNA: TGTGCCTGGAGACAGGGATTAAGGGACGAGCAGTACTTC. The variable domain in full, completed from reference TRBV30 and TRBJ2-7, reads SQTIHQWPATLVQPVGSPLSLECTVEGTSNPNLYWYRQAAGRGLQLLFYSVGIGQISSEVPQNLSASRPQDRQFILSSKKLLLSDSGFYLCAWRQGLRDEQYFGPGTRLTVT.

V usage is TRBV9 and J usage is TRBJ2-7; D remains unclear. The CDR3 sequence is 15 residues long. V was pared by 0 bases and J by 2 bases, with 12 bases between. CDR1 and CDR2 (germline): SGDLS, YYNGEE. CDR3 protein: CASSVGFGQTYEQYF. CDR3 coding DNA: TGTGCCAGCAGCGTAGGATTCGGGCAGACCTACGAGCAGTACTTC. Full variable domain (outside the CDR3, taken from reference TRBV9 and TRBJ2-7): DSGVTQTPKHLITATGQRVTLRCSPRSGDLSVYWYQQSLDQGLQFLIQYYNGEERAKGNILERFSAQQFPDLHSELNLSSLELGDSALYFCASSVGFGQTYEQYFGPGTRLTVT.

The V call is TRBV29-1, the J call TRBJ2-1, with 10 bases fitting TRBD2. V trimming: 6 bases; J trimming: 9 bases; junction bases outside the gene matches: 2. The CDR3 consists of 11 residues. Germline CDR1 SQVTM, CDR2 ANQGSEA. The CDR3 bases are TGCAGCGTCCGGACTAGCGGTGAGCAGTTCTTC. It codes for CSVRTSGEQFF.

This chain connects TRBV6-6 to TRBJ1-5; the D is unclear. Germline assignment: CDR1 MNHNY and CDR2 SVGAGI (reference sequence). Trimming stripped 10 bases from V and 0 bases from J, with 16 bases between. The CDR3 is made up of 15 amino acids. As DNA, the CDR3 is TGTGCCACCTGTCTGGCCCGATATAGCAATCAGCCCCAGCATTTT. Translating gives CATCLARYSNQPQHF.

Notes on this clone: Other nucleotide sequences in the sample specify the same CDR3. The V call is TRBV7-2, the J call TRBJ2-5; 10 bases align to TRBD2. V lost 3 bases to trimming and J lost 2 bases; unmatched junction nucleotides: 3. The CDR3 covers 15 residues. Germline V gene sequence: CDR1 SGHTA, CDR2 FQGNSA. CDR3 nucleotides: TGTGCCAGCAGCTTCGGACTAGCGGAACAAGAGACCCAGTACTTC. Its protein product is CASSFGLAEQETQYF.

This clone was seen just once. The rearrangement uses TRBV5-8 and TRBJ1-5; TRBD1 aligns across 8 bases. Germline V lookup: CDR1 SGHTS, CDR2 YDEGEE. The CDR3 extends over 15 amino acids. V shed 3 bases and J 7 bases; nucleotides not matched to a gene: 9. CDR3: CASSSSGTGGQPQHF. The CDR3 nucleotides are TGTGCCAGCAGCTCCTCCGGGACAGGAGGCCAGCCCCAGCATTTT.

The chain has TRBV2 and TRBJ2-3, with a tentative D call TRBD2 (6 bases). Germline lookup yields CDR1 SNHLY and CDR2 FYNNEI. This CDR3 comprises 20 residues. Deletions cut 8 bases from V and 2 bases from J, with 32 bases between. The CDR3 DNA reads TGTGCCAGCGGTAACCGAGGGGACTGGGAGAGCCACGGAACCACAGATACGCAGTATTTT. It is translated as CASGNRGDWESHGTTDTQYF.

The rearrangement links TRBV9 to TRBJ2-5, with TRBD2 identical over 10 bases. This CDR3 is built from 15 residues. V was pared by 3 bases and J by 5 bases, with 7 bases of the junction left unmatched. CDR1 and CDR2 from the germline V gene are SGDLS and YYNGEE. For the CDR3, the DNA is TGTGCCAGCAGCGCAAGCGGGGGGGCCGGGGAGACCCAGTACTTC. Its translation is CASSASGGAGETQYF.

The chain links TRBV28 to TRBJ2-7, with D uncertain. The germline gives CDR1 MDHEN, CDR2 SYDVKM. The CDR3 totals 14 residues. Trimming pared 5 bases from V and 3 bases from J, leaving 14 bases between. The CDR3 DNA reads as TGTGCCAGCAGTCCCCCCCGAGGCTTCTACGAGCAGTACTTC. It codes for CASSPPRGFYEQYF.

The chain couples TRBV28 to TRBJ1-5; TRBD1 matches 7 bases. V was pared by 7 bases and J by 7 bases, with 10 bases of the junction left unmatched. This CDR3 comprises 14 residues. Germline CDR1 and CDR2: MDHEN and SYDVKM. CDR3 DNA sequence: TGTGCCAGCACGTCGAGGGGGCTCTGGCAGCCCCAGCATTTT. It translates to CASTSRGLWQPQHF.

CDR3 coding DNA: TGCGCCAGCAGCCAAGGGGGAAACTACGAGCAGTACTTC. Translation gives CASSQGGNYEQYF. The rearrangement links TRBV4-1 to TRBJ2-7; D call uncertain. V lost 1 base, J lost 3 bases, and 7 bases lay in between. This CDR3 spans 13 amino acids. CDR1 is MGHRA and CDR2 is YSYEKL in the germline V gene.

The rearrangement links TRBV25-1 to TRBJ1-2, with 7 nucleotides matching TRBD1. The germline V gene encodes CDR1 MGHDK and CDR2 SYGVNS. The CDR3 has 16 amino acids. The V gene end was trimmed by 4 bases and the J gene end by 5 bases; junction bases not matched to a gene: 13. The CDR3 region is CASSARDSGFPYGYTF. As DNA, the CDR3 is TGTGCCAGCAGTGCCCGGGACAGTGGATTCCCTTATGGCTACACCTTC.

In its sample, this clone ranks as medium-sized. This sequence joins TRBV30 and TRBJ2-5, with a tentative D call TRBD2 (6 bases). The V and J ends lost 0 bases and 5 bases respectively, with 10 bases between them. The CDR3 length is 13 residues. Germline V gives CDR1 GTSNPN, CDR2 SVGIG (reference sequence). The CDR3 protein is CAWSVGGGETQYF. In DNA, the CDR3 is TGTGCCTGGAGTGTGGGAGGAGGGGAGACCCAGTACTTC.

In DNA form, the CDR3 reads TGTGCCAGTAGTATCCGGGACGCCGGGCAAGAGACCCAGTACTTC. Translated: CASSIRDAGQETQYF. This chain links TRBV19 with TRBJ2-5; possibly TRBD1 or TRBD2 for D (5 bases each). Looked up from germline, CDR1 is LNHDA and CDR2 is SQIVND (reference sequence). V was clipped by 3 bases and J by 2 bases, with 13 bases between them. This CDR3 is built from 15 residues.

The chain couples TRBV19 to TRBJ2-7, with a possible D match to TRBD1 (6 bases). The germline V gene has CDR1 LNHDA and CDR2 SQIVND (reference sequence). There are 16 residues in the CDR3. Between the trimmed V and J ends, which lost 3 bases and 0 bases, there was a span of 15 bases. CDR3 amino acids: CASSISSTGRSYEQYF. In DNA, the CDR3 is TGTGCCAGTAGTATCTCGTCGACAGGTCGCTCCTACGAGCAGTACTTC.

In DNA, the CDR3 is TGTGCCAGCAGCGACCCCGCCAAGGACCCGACGAGGGAGCAGTACTTC. This translates into CASSDPAKDPTREQYF. The genes are TRBV5-4 and TRBJ2-7; D is ambiguous. The CDR3 is 16 amino acids. Germline loops: CDR1 SGHNT, CDR2 YYREEE (reference sequence). Trimming removed 4 bases at V and 7 bases at J, with 24 bases between.

J is TRBJ2-7 and V is TRBV2; 12 bases agree with TRBD1. V shed 6 bases, J shed 6 bases, and the junction held 9 bases outside the gene matches. The CDR3 sequence is 15 residues long. The V gene's germline CDR1 is SNHLY and CDR2 FYNNEI. Here the CDR3 DNA reads TGTGCCAGCAGAGTAACGGGACAGGGGGCGCCCGAGCAGTACTTC. Its protein is CASRVTGQGAPEQYF. The full variable domain, rest sourced from reference TRBV2 and TRBJ2-7, is EPEVTQTPSHQVTQMGQEVILRCVPISNHLYFYWYRQILGQKVEFLVSFYNNEISEKSEIFDDQFSVERPDGSNFTLKIRSTKLEDSAMYFCASRVTGQGAPEQYFGPGTRLTVT.

The chain links TRBV13 to TRBJ2-2; D uncertain. The CDR3 runs 16 residues. Germline V lookup: CDR1 PRHDT, CDR2 FYEKMQ (reference sequence). The V gene lost 5 bases and the J gene lost 4 bases, with 17 bases spanning the gap. This chain's CDR3 is CASSPTDHLSTGELFF. As DNA, the CDR3 is TGTGCCAGCAGCCCGACGGACCACCTGTCCACCGGGGAGCTGTTTTTT.